This T cell receptor beta chain is from a study of blood T cell repertoires in COVID-19. Study information: Researchers got acute and convalescent COVID-19 samples from the United States, Italy and Spain. Sample material is recorded as cDNA or gDNA derived from T cells, B-cell-depleted T cells, or PBMCs.

The repertoire was sequenced with immunoSEQ multiplex PCR; TCRdb's copy has only in-frame clones and lacks some. The repertoire holds about 98,000 clones, with roughly 80% as singletons. The V gene end was trimmed by 1 base and the J gene end by 6 bases; junction bases not matched to a gene: 2. This CDR3 has 14 amino acids. CDR1 and CDR2 from the germline V gene are SGHRS and YFSETQ. The receptor was isolated from a man in his 70s with active or convalescent COVID-19. What was sequenced was peripheral blood. V and J are TRBV5-1 and TRBJ1-2; 11 nucleotides match TRBD1. The CDR3 spells CASSLWTGGHGYTF. The CDR3 nucleotides read TGCGCCAGCAGCTTGTGGACAGGGGGCCATGGCTACACCTTC.